This entry lists 14 T cell receptor beta chains sequenced from one sample in a study of identical twins. TCRdb analysed the 5' RACE reads with MiXCR anew, one entry per CDR3 protein. In the table there are hundreds of thousands of distinct CDR3 sequences, 6.1% of which are singletons. Sequenced material: naive T cells sorted from blood. Receptor source: a man between 18 and 29 years old in good health.

V gene TRBV12-3 or TRBV12-4 combines with J gene TRBJ1-1; TRBD1 matches at 7 bases. The ends lost 6 bases at V and 6 bases at J; junction bases unmatched: 7. The CDR3 covers 13 residues. In nucleotides, the CDR3 is TGTGCCAGCAGGCAGGGGGGTTTGCCTGAAGCTTTCTTT. As protein: CASRQGGLPEAFF.

This clonotype occurred many times. The chain combines TRBV20-1 with TRBJ1-4, with D possibly matching TRBD1 (5 bases). The germline CDR1 and CDR2 sequences are DFQATT and SNEGSKA (reference sequence). V gave up 7 bases and J gave up 5 bases, with 14 bases separating them. CDR3 length equals 13 residues. The DNA for the CDR3 is TGCAGTGTGAACGGGGCGGAGAATGAAAAACTGTTTTTT. Amino acid sequence: CSVNGAENEKLFF.

This clonotype was observed at least ten times. The genes are TRBV6-5 and TRBJ2-7; the match to TRBD1 covers 8 bases. Germline V lookup: CDR1 MNHEY, CDR2 SVGAGI. Losses at the gene ends were 2 bases for V and 3 bases for J; bases not matched to a gene: 6. This CDR3 is 15 amino acids long. CDR3 nucleotide sequence: TGTGCCAGCAGTTACGGGACAGGCGGATTCTACGAGCAGTACTTC. Translation gives CASSYGTGGFYEQYF.

The rearrangement links TRBV7-8 to TRBJ2-4; 10 bases match TRBD2. From germline, CDR1 is SGHVS and CDR2 FQNEAQ. CDR3 size: 14 residues. The junction had 9 bases not matched to a gene; V was cut back by 6 bases and J by 10 bases. The CDR3 reads CASRPIAGGGIQYF. The DNA of the CDR3 is TGTGCCAGCAGGCCTATAGCGGGAGGTGGGATTCAGTACTTC.

This clonotype was picked up many times. The chain recombines TRBV12-3 or TRBV12-4 with TRBJ2-6, with TRBD1 matching 7 bases. Losses at the gene ends were 10 bases for V and 2 bases for J; bases not matched to a gene: 14. The CDR3 length is 17 residues. The CDR3 nucleotides are TGTGCCACCGAACCGGGACAGACGTCTGCTGGGGCCAACGTCCTGACTTTC. This translates into CATEPGQTSAGANVLTF.

This clonotype has a handful of counts. V is TRBV7-2 and J is TRBJ2-1, with 8 nucleotides matching TRBD2. V was clipped by 6 bases and J by 1 base; unmatched bases: 5. This CDR3 comprises 15 residues. In germline, CDR1 is SGHTA, CDR2 FQGNSA. CDR3 coding DNA: TGTGCCAGCAGGCGGGAGGATAGGTCCTACAATGAGCAGTTCTTC. Translation gives CASRREDRSYNEQFF.

V and J are TRBV11-3 and TRBJ2-3, with no clear D. The CDR3 is made up of 14 amino acids. Trimming removed 4 bases from V and 1 base from J, with 9 bases in between. Germline loops: CDR1 SGHNT, CDR2 YENEEA. This chain's CDR3 is CASSSEAGTDTQYF. DNA for the CDR3: TGTGCCAGCAGCTCAGAGGCAGGCACAGATACGCAGTATTTT.

The chain is built from TRBV20-1 and TRBJ2-3, with D perhaps matching TRBD1 or TRBD2 (7 bases each). Germline CDR1 and CDR2: DFQATT and SNEGSKA (reference sequence). Trimming took off 5 bases at V and 5 bases at J, with 20 bases between the two ends. This CDR3 spans 15 amino acids. CDR3 sequence reads: CSAPPQGGSVDTQYF. The CDR3 region has the DNA TGCAGTGCTCCCCCCCAGGGGGGGTCAGTAGATACGCAGTATTTT.

This clonotype appeared a few times. J is TRBJ2-7 and V is TRBV19, with 7 bases lining up with TRBD2. The CDR3 is 13 amino acids. With V trimmed by 6 bases and J by 7 bases, 9 bases remained unmatched. Per the germline V gene, CDR1 is LNHDA and CDR2 is SQIVND (reference sequence). Here the CDR3 reads CASRVGGSGEQYF. CDR3 in DNA: TGTGCCAGTAGGGTTGGCGGGAGTGGTGAGCAGTACTTC.

This clonotype was picked up a small number of times. The V and J genes are TRBV10-3 and TRBJ2-7, with 7 nucleotides matching TRBD2. The V segment lost 2 bases and the J segment 4 bases; nucleotides outside the gene matches: 8. This CDR3 is 15 amino acids long. Germline V CDR1 and CDR2: ENHRY, SYGVKD. The CDR3 coding sequence is TGTGCCATCAGTGAGGGACTAGGAGGAACTTACGAGCAGTACGTC. It encodes CAISEGLGGTYEQYV.

The chain employs TRBV20-1 and TRBJ1-6, with 8 nucleotides matching TRBD1. The CDR3 loop spans 14 amino acids. The V gene's germline CDR1 is DFQATT and CDR2 SNEGSKA (reference sequence). V gave up 6 bases and J gave up 9 bases; unmatched junction bases: 10. In DNA, the CDR3 is TGCAGTGCCCCGACAGGGGAGGTGGGTTCACCCCTCCACTTT. This sequence encodes CSAPTGEVGSPLHF.

The chain employs TRBV4-1 and TRBJ2-3, with a weak D call TRBD2 (6 bases). The V end was cut by 0 bases, the J end by 1 base, with 8 bases between. The CDR3 is 15 amino acids. CDR1 is MGHRA, CDR2 YSYEKL, per germline. CDR3 protein: CASSQEEGRTDTQYF. The CDR3 DNA follows: TGCGCCAGCAGCCAAGAGGAGGGACGCACAGATACGCAGTATTTT.

This clonotype appeared many times. The V call is TRBV20-1, the J call TRBJ2-3; TRBD2 matches 8 bases. Trimming took 2 bases from V and 3 from J; bases not matched to a gene: 7. The length of the CDR3 is 15 residues. Germline V gene data show CDR1 as DFQATT and CDR2 as SNEGSKA (reference sequence). CDR3 sequence: CSARFQRERTDTQYF. CDR3 bases: TGCAGTGCTAGATTCCAGCGGGAGAGGACAGATACGCAGTATTTT.

The chain links TRBV28 to TRBJ2-7; 9 nucleotides match TRBD1. The CDR3 runs to 15 residues. CDR1 is MDHEN, CDR2 SYDVKM, per germline. The V segment lost 5 bases and the J segment 3 bases; nucleotides outside the gene matches: 8. The CDR3 nucleotides read TGTGCCAGCAGTCCAAGGTGGACAGGGGACTACGAGCAGTACTTC. Translating it yields CASSPRWTGDYEQYF.